This TCR beta chain emerged from a study of blood T cell repertoires in COVID-19. The overall study: Some COVID-19 samples were acute and others convalescent; all came from the United States, Italy and Spain. PBMCs, B-cell-depleted T cells, or T cells were the source of the cDNA or gDNA that made up the material.

The CDR3 extends over 18 amino acids. Germline CDR1 is LGHDT and CDR2 is YNNKEL (reference sequence). The V and J ends lost 0 bases and 2 bases, in that order; junction bases with no gene match: 10. Original processing methods: Amplification with reference gene primers provided the estimates of nucleated cell counts. Assay: immunoSEQ multiplex PCR; the TCRdb copy retains only in-frame clones and omits some. V, J and clone size reflect that table, while D and trimming were determined from the DNA. The profile shows 95,000 to 150,000 clones, more than 75% of them singletons. The genes are TRBV3-1 (or the pseudogene TRBV3-2) and TRBJ2-4, with 7 bases identical to TRBD1. The origin of this receptor is a man in his 60s with acute or convalescent COVID-19. Input material: peripheral blood. The CDR3 sequence is CASSQDRGQPLTKNIQYF. CDR3 DNA: TGTGCCAGCAGCCAAGATCGGGGACAGCCCCTAACCAAAAACATTCAGTACTTC.